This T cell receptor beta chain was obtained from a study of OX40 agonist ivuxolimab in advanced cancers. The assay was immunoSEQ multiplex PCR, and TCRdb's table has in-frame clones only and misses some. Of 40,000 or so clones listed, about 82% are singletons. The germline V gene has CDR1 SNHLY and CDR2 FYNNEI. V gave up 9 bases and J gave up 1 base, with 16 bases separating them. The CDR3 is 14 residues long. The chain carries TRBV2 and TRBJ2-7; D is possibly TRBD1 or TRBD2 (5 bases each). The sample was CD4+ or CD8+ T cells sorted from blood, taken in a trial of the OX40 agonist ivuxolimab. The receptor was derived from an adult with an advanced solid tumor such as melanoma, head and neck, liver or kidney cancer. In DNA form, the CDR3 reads TGTGCCAGTATATGGGGGACGCCATCCTACGAGCAGTACTTC. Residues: CASIWGTPSYEQYF. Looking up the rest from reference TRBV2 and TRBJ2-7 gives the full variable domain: EPEVTQTPSHQVTQMGQEVILRCVPISNHLYFYWYRQILGQKVEFLVSFYNNEISEKSEIFDDQFSVERPDGSNFTLKIRSTKLEDSAMYFCASIWGTPSYEQYFGPGTRLTVT.